The entry that follows covers one T cell receptor (beta chain) sequence. The junction shows a germline mismatch at one end, possibly a read error. The use of a sample-barcoded 5' primer and a J-beta primer mix characterized a second PCR of 7 to 11 cycles. TCRdb re-derived calls from the 5' RACE reads in MiXCR, one entry per CDR3 protein. Here the sample spans roughly 1,500,000 distinct CDR3 sequences, 34% being singletons. Germline loops: CDR1 SGHTA, CDR2 FQGTGA. The length of the CDR3 is 14 residues. These data are taken from a study of blood T cells in healthy people across ages. Sample: blood. The clonotype originates from a woman in her twenties or thirties in good health. The gene calls are TRBV7-3 and TRBJ2-4, with D perhaps TRBD2 (6 bases). The DNA end is a closer match to TRBJ2-7, so the J assignment may be wrong. The CDR3 is CAGSLTGGDYEQYF. The CDR3 DNA sequence: TGTGCCGGCAGCTTGACCGGGGGAGACTACGAGCAGTACTTC.